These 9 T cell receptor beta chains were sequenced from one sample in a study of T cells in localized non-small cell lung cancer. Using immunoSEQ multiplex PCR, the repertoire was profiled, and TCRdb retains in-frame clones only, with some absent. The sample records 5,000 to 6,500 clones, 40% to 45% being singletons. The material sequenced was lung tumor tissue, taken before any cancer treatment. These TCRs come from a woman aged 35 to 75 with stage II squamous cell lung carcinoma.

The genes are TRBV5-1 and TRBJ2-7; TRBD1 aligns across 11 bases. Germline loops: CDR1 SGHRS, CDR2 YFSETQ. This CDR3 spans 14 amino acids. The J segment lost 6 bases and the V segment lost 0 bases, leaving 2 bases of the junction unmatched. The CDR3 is CASSLAGTGGEQYF. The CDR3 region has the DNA TGCGCCAGCAGCTTGGCAGGGACAGGGGGCGAGCAGTACTTC.

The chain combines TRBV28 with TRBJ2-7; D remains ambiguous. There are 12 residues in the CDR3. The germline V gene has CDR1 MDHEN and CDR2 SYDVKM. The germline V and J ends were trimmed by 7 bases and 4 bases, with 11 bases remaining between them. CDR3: CASTGGWYEQYF. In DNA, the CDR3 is TGTGCCAGCACCGGCGGATGGTACGAGCAGTACTTC. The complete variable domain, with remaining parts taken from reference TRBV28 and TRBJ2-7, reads DVKVTQSSRYLVKRTGEKVFLECVQDMDHENMFWYRQDPGLGLRLIYFSYDVKMKEKGDIPEGYSVSREKKERFSLILESASTNQTSMYLCASTGGWYEQYFGPGTRLTVT.

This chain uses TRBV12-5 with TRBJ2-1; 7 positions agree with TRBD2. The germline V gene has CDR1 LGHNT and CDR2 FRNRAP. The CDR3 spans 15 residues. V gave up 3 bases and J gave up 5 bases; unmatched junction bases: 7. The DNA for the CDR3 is TGTGCTAGTGGTTTAGGCGGGAGTGCGGACAATGAGCAGTTCTTC. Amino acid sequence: CASGLGGSADNEQFF.

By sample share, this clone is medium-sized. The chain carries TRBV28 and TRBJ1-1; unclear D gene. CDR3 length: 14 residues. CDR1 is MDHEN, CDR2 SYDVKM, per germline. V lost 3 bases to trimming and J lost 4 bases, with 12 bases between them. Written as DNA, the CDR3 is TGTGCCAGCAGTTTGGGTGTAAAGGGCACTGAAGCTTTCTTT. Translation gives CASSLGVKGTEAFF. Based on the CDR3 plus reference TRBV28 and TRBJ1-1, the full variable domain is DVKVTQSSRYLVKRTGEKVFLECVQDMDHENMFWYRQDPGLGLRLIYFSYDVKMKEKGDIPEGYSVSREKKERFSLILESASTNQTSMYLCASSLGVKGTEAFFGQGTRLTVV.

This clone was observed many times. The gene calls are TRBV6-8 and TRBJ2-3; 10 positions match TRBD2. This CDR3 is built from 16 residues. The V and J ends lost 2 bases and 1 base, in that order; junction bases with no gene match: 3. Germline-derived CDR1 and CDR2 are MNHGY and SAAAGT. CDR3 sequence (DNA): TGTGCCAGCAGTTACCATACTAGCGGGGGCACAGATACGCAGTATTTT. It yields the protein CASSYHTSGGTDTQYF.

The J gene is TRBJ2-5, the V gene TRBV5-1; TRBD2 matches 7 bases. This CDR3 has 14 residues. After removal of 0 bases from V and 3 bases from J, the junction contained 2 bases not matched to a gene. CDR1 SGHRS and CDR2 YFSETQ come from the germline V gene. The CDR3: CASSLGGGKETQYF. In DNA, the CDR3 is TGCGCCAGCAGCTTGGGCGGGGGAAAAGAGACCCAGTACTTC.

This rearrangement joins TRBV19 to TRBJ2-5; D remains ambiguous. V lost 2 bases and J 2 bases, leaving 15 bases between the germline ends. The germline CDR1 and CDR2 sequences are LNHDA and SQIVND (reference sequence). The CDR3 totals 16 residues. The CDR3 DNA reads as TGTGCCAGTAGTATATTGGTCGGTCATAGACAAGAGACCCAGTACTTC. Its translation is CASSILVGHRQETQYF.

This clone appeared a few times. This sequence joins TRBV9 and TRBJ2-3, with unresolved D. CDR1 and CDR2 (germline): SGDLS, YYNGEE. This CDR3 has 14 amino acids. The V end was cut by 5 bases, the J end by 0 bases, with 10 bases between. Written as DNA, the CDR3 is TGTGCCAGCAGAGGCCCTATAAGCACAGATACGCAGTATTTT. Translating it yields CASRGPISTDTQYF.

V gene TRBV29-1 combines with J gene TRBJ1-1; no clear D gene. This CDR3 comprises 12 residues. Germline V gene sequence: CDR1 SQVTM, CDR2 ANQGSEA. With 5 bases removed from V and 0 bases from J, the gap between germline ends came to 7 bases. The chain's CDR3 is CSVRVVNTEAFF. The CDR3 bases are TGCAGCGTTCGGGTGGTGAACACTGAAGCTTTCTTT.